Listed below are T cell receptor beta chains from one sample, sequenced in a study of cytomegalovirus exposure and HLA in healthy donors. The data were produced by immunoSEQ multiplex PCR, yet TCRdb's version contains in-frame clones alone and is incomplete. The table records under 75,000 clones, 74% of them present only once. The sequenced sample was PBMCs. These receptors originate from a human donor in good health. Each CDR3 is given with its conserved first and last residue. Fields, in order: V gene, clone size, J gene, D gene, CDR3 DNA, CDR3 protein. A D gene is named only where the DNA matches it firmly. Expanded clones are given a class, and other clones once, few, many or no size at all.

TRBV11-2	.	TRBJ2-3	TRBD2	TGTGCCAGCAGCTCCCCTCTAGCGGGTCTAAGCACAGATACGCAGTATTTT	CASSSPLAGLSTDTQYF
TRBV6-5	.	TRBJ2-7	.	TGTGCCAGCAGTCGCCGAGGCTACGAGCAGTACTTC	CASSRRGYEQYF
TRBV27	few	TRBJ2-1	TRBD2	TGTGCCAGCAGTCCTCGGAGTAGCGGGAGCCCCAATGAGCAGTTCTTC	CASSPRSSGSPNEQFF
TRBV25-1	once	TRBJ2-2	TRBD1	TGTGCCAGCAGTGATCCCGGACAGGGTGGCACCGGGGAGCTGTTTTTT	CASSDPGQGGTGELFF
TRBV5-6	.	TRBJ2-1	.	TGTGCCACCCAGCGGAGCTCCTACAATGAGCAGTTCTTC	CATQRSSYNEQFF
TRBV5-6	.	TRBJ1-1	TRBD1	TGTGCCAGCAGCCCGAACAGGGGGAAGGCTGAAGCTTTCTTT	CASSPNRGKAEAFF
TRBV4-1	.	TRBJ1-1	TRBD1	TGCGCCAGCAGCCACCCCTCGGGGACAGGGAGAACTGAAGCTTTCTTT	CASSHPSGTGRTEAFF
TRBV6-1	.	TRBJ2-3	TRBD1	TGTGCCAGCAGTCCCGGGACAGGGTTCACAGATACGCAGTATTTT	CASSPGTGFTDTQYF
TRBV7-9	few	TRBJ2-7	.	TGTGCCAGCAGCCGCCACCTCGCGGGGGCAGGCGAGCAGTACTTC	CASSRHLAGAGEQYF
TRBV15	.	TRBJ2-6	.	TGTGCCACCAGTAGTGGGGCCAACGTCCTGACTTTC	CATSSGANVLTF
TRBV5-1	.	TRBJ2-5	.	TGCGCCAGCAGCTTGGTGGAGGGCGCCGATAGTGAGACCCAGTACTTC	CASSLVEGADSETQYF
TRBV6-5	.	TRBJ2-7	TRBD1	TGTGCCAGCAGTTACTACCCAGGGGGAGACTACGAGCAGTACTTC	CASSYYPGGDYEQYF
TRBV6-5	once	TRBJ1-2	.	TGTGCCAGCAGTTATTTGCCAGGGTCAGGGGACTATGGCTACACCTTC	CASSYLPGSGDYGYTF
TRBV7-3	.	TRBJ1-1	.	TGTGCCAGCAGCTTGAAGGGGGGGCCGGCTTTCTTT	CASSLKGGPAFF
TRBV6-6	few	TRBJ1-4	.	TGTGCCAGCAGTTACCAGGGCCTAATTGAAAAACTGTTTTTT	CASSYQGLIEKLFF
TRBV18	.	TRBJ2-1	TRBD1	TGTGCCAGCTCATCCCTGACAGGGTCGGGCAATGAGCAGTTCTTC	CASSSLTGSGNEQFF
TRBV2	.	TRBJ1-1	TRBD1	TGTGCCAGCAGCCCGACAGGGGGGAACACTGAAGCTTTCTTT	CASSPTGGNTEAFF
TRBV30	.	TRBJ2-4	TRBD1	TGTGCCTGGAGTGTACGGGGACAGGTGATCAAAAACATTCAGTACTTC	CAWSVRGQVIKNIQYF
TRBV4-1	.	TRBJ2-7	.	TGCGCCAGCAGCCAAGAAGGGCGGGAAGGTTACGAGCAGTACTTC	CASSQEGREGYEQYF
TRBV11-2	.	TRBJ2-7	.	TGTGCCAGCAGCCGAACAGGGACGGCCTCGGATGAGCAGTACTTC	CASSRTGTASDEQYF
TRBV5-1	few	TRBJ2-3	TRBD2	TGCGCCAGCAGCTGGACTAGCGGCACAGATACGCAGTATTTT	CASSWTSGTDTQYF
TRBV6-6	.	TRBJ1-5	.	TGTGCCAGCGTGCAGGGGTTCAATCAGCCCCAGCATTTT	CASVQGFNQPQHF
TRBV6-1	.	TRBJ1-4	.	TGTGCCAGCAGTGAAGCGAGGTTGGAAGAAAAACTGTTTTTT	CASSEARLEEKLFF
TRBV6-5	.	TRBJ1-2	.	TGTGCCAGCAGTTACAACAGGGTTGATAGCTACACCTTC	CASSYNRVDSYTF
TRBV28	.	TRBJ2-3	TRBD2	TGTGCCACGGAATCCGGGAGGGCCTGGAATACGCAGTATTTT	CATESGRAWNTQYF
TRBV27	.	TRBJ1-1	.	TGTGCCAGCAGTTTTACAGGGACTGAAGCTTTCTTT	CASSFTGTEAFF
TRBV6-5	once	TRBJ2-7	.	TGTGCCAGCGCCGCATACCGGGGGTACGAGCAGTACTTC	CASAAYRGYEQYF
TRBV29-1	.	TRBJ1-2	.	TGCAGCGTTGAAACGGGGGGGGATGGCTACACCTTC	CSVETGGDGYTF
TRBV19	.	TRBJ1-1	.	TGTGCCAGTAGTATAGATGGGCGGGCTGAAGCTTTCTTT	CASSIDGRAEAFF
TRBV5-8	.	TRBJ2-6	TRBD1	TGTGCCAGCACGGGACAGGGGTCGTACGGGGCCAACGTCCTGACTTTC	CASTGQGSYGANVLTF
TRBV30	.	TRBJ2-5	TRBD2	TGTGCCTGGCAAGCGGGAGGGACGTCAGAGACCCAGTACTTC	CAWQAGGTSETQYF
TRBV30	.	TRBJ2-7	TRBD2	TGTGCCTGGAGTGTAGGAGCGGGAGGAGGCGAGCAGTACTTC	CAWSVGAGGGEQYF
TRBV11-3	.	TRBJ1-1	TRBD1	TGTGCCACCTGCCCAGGGGGCACTTCGGACACTGAAGCTTTCTTT	CATCPGGTSDTEAFF
TRBV28	once	TRBJ1-5	.	TGTGCCAGCAGTCTTGGACAGCACAATCAGCCCCAGCATTTT	CASSLGQHNQPQHF
TRBV25-1	.	TRBJ2-7	.	TGTGCCAGCAGTGAAGGCACAAGTTACGAGCAGTACTTC	CASSEGTSYEQYF
TRBV2	once	TRBJ2-3	TRBD2	TGTGCCAGCACCCCAAAGGGACTAGAGGGCACAGATACGCAGTATTTT	CASTPKGLEGTDTQYF
TRBV5-1	once	TRBJ1-1	TRBD1	TGCGCCAGTCAGGGGGCCACTGGAGCTTTCTTT	CASQGATGAFF
TRBV5-1	.	TRBJ2-3	.	TGCGCCAGCAGCTTCGGCGGGAGCACAGATACGCAGTATTTT	CASSFGGSTDTQYF
TRBV18	.	TRBJ1-5	TRBD1	TGTGCCAGCTCAGGGGACAGGGTAAATCAGCCCCAGCATTTT	CASSGDRVNQPQHF
TRBV7-8	.	TRBJ2-5	.	TGTGCCAGCAGCTTAGGGGTCGACAGTGTCTCCCAGTACTTC	CASSLGVDSVSQYF
TRBV13	.	TRBJ1-4	TRBD1	TGTGCCAGCAGCTACTCTGGGACAGGGAGGACGGAAAAACTGTTTTTT	CASSYSGTGRTEKLFF
TRBV28	once	TRBJ1-5	TRBD1	TGTGCCAGCAGTTTAGGGACAGGGGGTCCTCAGCCCCAGCATTTT	CASSLGTGGPQPQHF
TRBV28	.	TRBJ2-1	TRBD1	TGTGCCAGCACCCCCGCGGACAGGGGGATTAGGAATGAGCAGTTCTTC	CASTPADRGIRNEQFF
TRBV5-1	.	TRBJ2-7	TRBD2	TGCGCCAGCGGCATGGGACTAGCGGGAGACGAGCAGTACTTC	CASGMGLAGDEQYF
TRBV10-1	.	TRBJ2-1	.	TGCGCCAGCAGTCCCATGGCCGGAGGGGATGAGCAGTTCTTC	CASSPMAGGDEQFF
TRBV2	.	TRBJ2-1	TRBD2	TGTGCCAGCAGTGAAGTTGGAGGGGGACTAGCGGCCTACAATGAGCAGTTCTTC	CASSEVGGGLAAYNEQFF
TRBV5-1	once	TRBJ1-1	.	TGCGCCAGCAGCTTGGGTGGTGCGGGAAGGACTGAAGCTTTCTTT	CASSLGGAGRTEAFF
TRBV5-4	.	TRBJ2-2	TRBD2	TGTGCCAGCAGCTTGAGACTAGCGGCGAACACCGGGGAGCTGTTTTTT	CASSLRLAANTGELFF
TRBV29-1	few	TRBJ1-2	TRBD1	TGCAGCGGGACAGGGTCCTATGGCTACACCTTC	CSGTGSYGYTF
TRBV10-3	few	TRBJ1-1	.	TGTGCCATCAGGGACAGATTTATGAACACTGAAGCTTTCTTT	CAIRDRFMNTEAFF
TRBV6-5	.	TRBJ2-7	.	TGTGCCAGCAGAGGAGAAACCTACGAGCAGTACTTC	CASRGETYEQYF
TRBV11-3	.	TRBJ2-7	.	TGTGCCAGCAGCTTTGCGGGCTACGAGCAGTACTTC	CASSFAGYEQYF
TRBV30	.	TRBJ2-1	TRBD1	TGTGCCTGGACCCTGACAGGGGGCGGTGAGCAGTTCTTC	CAWTLTGGGEQFF
TRBV5-6	.	TRBJ2-5	.	TGTGCCAGCAGCTTCTTCATCACAGGGTTACAAGAGACCCAGTACTTC	CASSFFITGLQETQYF